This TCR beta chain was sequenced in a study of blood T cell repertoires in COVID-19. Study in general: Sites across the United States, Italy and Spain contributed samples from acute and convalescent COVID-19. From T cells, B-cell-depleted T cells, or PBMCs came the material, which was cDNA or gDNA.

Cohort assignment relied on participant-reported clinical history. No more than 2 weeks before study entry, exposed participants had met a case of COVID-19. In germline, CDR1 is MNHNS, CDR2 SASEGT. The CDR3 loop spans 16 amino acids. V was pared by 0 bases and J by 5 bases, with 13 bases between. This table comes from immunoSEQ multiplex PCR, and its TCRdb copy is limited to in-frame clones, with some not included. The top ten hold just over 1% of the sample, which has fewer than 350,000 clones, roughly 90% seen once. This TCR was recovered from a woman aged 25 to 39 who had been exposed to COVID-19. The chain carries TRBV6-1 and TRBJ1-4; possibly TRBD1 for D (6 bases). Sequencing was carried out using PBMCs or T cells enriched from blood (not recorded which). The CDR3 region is CASSEALGAGNEKLFF. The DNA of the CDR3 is TGTGCCAGCAGTGAAGCGCTGGGGGCAGGGAATGAAAAACTGTTTTTT.